This T cell receptor beta chain was identified in a study of blood T cell repertoires in COVID-19. Study at large: Acute-phase and convalescent COVID-19 samples originated in the United States, Italy and Spain. T cells, B-cell-depleted T cells, or PBMCs supplied cDNA or gDNA.

This clone was counted only a few times. Original analysis: Estimated nucleated cell counts came from reference gene primer amplification. Method: immunoSEQ multiplex PCR; TCRdb's copy keeps in-frame clones and lacks some. For V, J and clone size, that table is used; D and trimming come from the DNA. In the table there are about 360,000 clones, around 88% of which are singletons. Patients at the Seattle site were enrolled during active infection and followed longitudinally. The specimen was peripheral blood. The source of this sequence is a woman aged 55 to 70 with COVID-19, enrolled during active disease.

CDR3 residues: CASSLGRAAWETQYF. The CDR3 DNA follows: TGCGCCAGCAGCTTGGGTCGAGCAGCGTGGGAGACCCAGTACTTC. The chain employs TRBV5-1 and TRBJ2-5; D not resolved. V gave up 0 bases and J gave up 5 bases, with 14 bases separating them. The CDR3 is 15 amino acids. CDR1 SGHRS and CDR2 YFSETQ come from the germline V gene.